These 6 T cell receptor beta chains were sequenced from one sample in a study of spatial heterogeneity in lung cancer. The time point is: blood at routine non-recurrence follow-up after resection. TCRdb ran MiXCR on the 5' RACE reads and lists one entry per CDR3 protein. The sample yields over a thousand distinct CDR3 sequences, less than 30% seen once. The sample consisted of PBMCs, taken at follow-up. Receptors were obtained from a male donor with early-stage non-small cell lung cancer.

The rearrangement links TRBV20-1 to TRBJ2-1; 7 nucleotides agree with TRBD2. Germline V lookup: CDR1 DFQATT, CDR2 SNEGSKA (reference sequence). The length of the CDR3 is 14 residues. V lost 7 bases to trimming and J lost 2 bases; unmatched junction nucleotides: 8. The CDR3 bases are TGCAGTGGCATCCCTAGCGGCCCCTACAATGAGCAGTTCTTC. Amino acid sequence: CSGIPSGPYNEQFF.

The chain recombines TRBV7-2 with TRBJ2-7; 12 positions match TRBD1. Germline V gene data show CDR1 as SGHTA and CDR2 as FQGNSA. V dropped 5 bases and J dropped 6; count of bases not matched to a gene: 11. The CDR3 is made up of 16 amino acids. This chain's CDR3 is CASSPLGGTGGFEQYF. The DNA of the CDR3 is TGTGCCAGCAGCCCCCTGGGCGGGACAGGGGGCTTCGAGCAGTACTTC.

In this sample, this clonotype is medium-sized. This chain connects TRBV14 to TRBJ2-6; D is unclear. The germline CDR1 and CDR2 sequences are SGHDN and FVKESK. This CDR3 spans 14 amino acids. V lost 4 bases to trimming and J lost 0 bases, with 4 bases between them. This CDR3 is CASSPFSGANVLTF. The DNA for the CDR3 is TGTGCCAGCAGCCCGTTCTCTGGGGCCAACGTCCTGACTTTC.

This clonotype is deemed large (0.1 to 1%). The V gene is TRBV10-1, the J gene TRBJ2-1; TRBD2 is a possible D gene (6 bases). The CDR3 sequence is 14 residues long. Looked up from germline, CDR1 is WNHNN and CDR2 is SYGVQD (reference sequence). V lost 4 bases, J lost 9 bases, and 16 bases lay in between. This chain's CDR3 is CASSALTSSGEQFF. DNA of the CDR3: TGCGCCAGCAGTGCTCTCACTAGCTCGGGTGAGCAGTTCTTC.

Judged by abundance, this clonotype is large. CDR3 bases: TGTGCCAGCAGCCTGCGGACACTCCCGGGTGGAAATCAGCCCCAGCATTTT. Translated, it gives CASSLRTLPGGNQPQHF. This sequence joins TRBV5-5 and TRBJ1-5, with a weak D call TRBD1 (5 bases). CDR1 is SGHKS and CDR2 is YYEKEE in the germline V gene (reference sequence). The CDR3 spans 17 residues. Deletions cut 4 bases from V and 4 bases from J, with 21 bases between.

In its sample, this clonotype ranks as medium-sized. This may come from a read error, since a much larger clone is one base off. The CDR3 region is CASSWDKSYEQYF. The DNA for the CDR3 is TGCGCCAGCAGCTGGGACAAATCCTACGAGCAGTACTTC. The chain combines TRBV5-1 with TRBJ2-7; D might be TRBD1 (6 bases). The CDR3 covers 13 residues. V dropped 3 bases and J dropped 1 base, with 8 bases sitting between them. Per the germline V gene, CDR1 is SGHRS and CDR2 is YFSETQ.